This T cell receptor beta chain was documented in a study of response to subunit inactivated influenza vaccine. V dropped 4 bases and J dropped 4 bases, with 15 bases sitting between them. Germline CDR1 and CDR2: SGHTA and FQGTGA. This CDR3 is built from 15 residues. Each CDR3 protein is one row after TCRdb ran MiXCR on the RT-PCR reads. The table has some 640,000 distinct CDR3 sequences, approximately 15% seen once; the top ten hold less than 7%. The specimen comprised PBMCs from blood, sampled 14 days before vaccination. The sequence was obtained from a man aged 45-65 years who received an inactivated influenza vaccine. The V and J genes are TRBV7-3 and TRBJ2-3, with D unresolved. The CDR3 coding sequence is TGTGCCAGCAGCTCGCCCCCTTCCGGGCCAGATACGCAGTATTTT. It is translated as CASSSPPSGPDTQYF.